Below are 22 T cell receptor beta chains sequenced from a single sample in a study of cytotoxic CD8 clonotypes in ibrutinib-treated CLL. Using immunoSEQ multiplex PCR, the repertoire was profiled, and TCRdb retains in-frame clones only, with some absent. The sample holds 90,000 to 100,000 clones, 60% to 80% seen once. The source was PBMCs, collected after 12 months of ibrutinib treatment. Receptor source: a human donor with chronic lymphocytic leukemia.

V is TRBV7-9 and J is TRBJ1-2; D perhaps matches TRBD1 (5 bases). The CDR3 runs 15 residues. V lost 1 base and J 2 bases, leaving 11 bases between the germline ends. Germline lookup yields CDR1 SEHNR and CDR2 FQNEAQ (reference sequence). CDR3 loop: CASSLGAGPNYGYTF. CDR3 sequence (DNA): TGTGCCAGCAGCTTAGGAGCAGGGCCAAACTATGGCTACACCTTC.

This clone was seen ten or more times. Here the CDR3 DNA reads TGTGCCAGCTCACCCCCAGACGGGGGAATAGATACGCAGTATTTT. This sequence encodes CASSPPDGGIDTQYF. The rearrangement links TRBV18 to TRBJ2-3; D is possibly TRBD2 (6 bases). V gave up 3 bases and J gave up 5 bases, with 15 bases separating them. Germline loops: CDR1 KGHSH, CDR2 LQKENI. The CDR3 runs 15 residues.

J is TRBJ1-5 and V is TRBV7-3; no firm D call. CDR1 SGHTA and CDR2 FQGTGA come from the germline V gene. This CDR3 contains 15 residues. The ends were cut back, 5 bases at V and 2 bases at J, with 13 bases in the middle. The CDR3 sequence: CASSPVGVGNQPQHF. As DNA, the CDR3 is TGTGCCAGCAGCCCCGTCGGAGTGGGCAATCAGCCCCAGCATTTT.

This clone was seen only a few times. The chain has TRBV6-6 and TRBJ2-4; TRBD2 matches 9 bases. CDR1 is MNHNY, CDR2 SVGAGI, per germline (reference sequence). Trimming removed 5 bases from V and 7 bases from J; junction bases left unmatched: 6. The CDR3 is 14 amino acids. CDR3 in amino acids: CASSGGGASNIQYF. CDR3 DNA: TGTGCCAGCAGTGGCGGGGGGGCATCGAACATTCAGTACTTC.

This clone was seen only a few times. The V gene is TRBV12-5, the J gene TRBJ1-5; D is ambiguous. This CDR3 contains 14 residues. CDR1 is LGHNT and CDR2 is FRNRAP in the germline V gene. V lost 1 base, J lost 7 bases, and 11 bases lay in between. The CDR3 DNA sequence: TGTGCTAGTGGTTTGGGTTCCGGGGAACAGCCCCAGCATTTT. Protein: CASGLGSGEQPQHF.

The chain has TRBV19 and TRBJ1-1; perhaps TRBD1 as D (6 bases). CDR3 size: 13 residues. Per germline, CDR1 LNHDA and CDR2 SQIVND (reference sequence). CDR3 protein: CVRGGWKNTEAFF. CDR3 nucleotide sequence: TGTGTCAGGGGAGGGTGGAAGAACACTGAAGCTTTCTTT.

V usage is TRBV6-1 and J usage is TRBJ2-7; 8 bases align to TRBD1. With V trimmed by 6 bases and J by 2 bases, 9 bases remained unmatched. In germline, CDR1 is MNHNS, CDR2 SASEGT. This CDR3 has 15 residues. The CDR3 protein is CASRPDRGDAYEQYF. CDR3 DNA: TGTGCCAGCAGACCCGACAGGGGTGACGCCTACGAGCAGTACTTC.

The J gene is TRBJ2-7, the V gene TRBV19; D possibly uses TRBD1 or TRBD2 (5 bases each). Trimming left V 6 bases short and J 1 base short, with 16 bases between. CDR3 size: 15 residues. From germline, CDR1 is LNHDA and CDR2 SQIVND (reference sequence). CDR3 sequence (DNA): TGTGCCAGTAGCCCCGAGGGGCTAGAATCCTACGAGCAGTACTTC. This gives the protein CASSPEGLESYEQYF.

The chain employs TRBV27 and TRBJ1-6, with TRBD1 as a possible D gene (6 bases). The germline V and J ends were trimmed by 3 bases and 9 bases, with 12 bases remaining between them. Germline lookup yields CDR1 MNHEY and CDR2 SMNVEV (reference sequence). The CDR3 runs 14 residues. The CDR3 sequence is CASSFEAGVSPLHF. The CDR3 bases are TGTGCCAGCAGTTTCGAGGCAGGGGTTTCACCCCTCCACTTT.

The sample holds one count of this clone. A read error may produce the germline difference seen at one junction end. CDR3 bases: TGTGCCATCAGTACAGGGACGAACACTGAAGCTTTCTTT. This translates into CAISTGTNTEAFF. V is TRBV6-6 and J is TRBJ1-1, with D perhaps TRBD1 (6 bases). CDR3 size: 13 residues. Looked up from germline, CDR1 is MNHNY and CDR2 is SVGAGI (reference sequence).

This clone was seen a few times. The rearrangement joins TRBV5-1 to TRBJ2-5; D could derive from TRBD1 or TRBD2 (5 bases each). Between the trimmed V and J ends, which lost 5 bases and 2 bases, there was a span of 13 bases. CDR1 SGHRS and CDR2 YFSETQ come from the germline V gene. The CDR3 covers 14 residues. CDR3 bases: TGCGCCAGCAGTAACAGGAGGAGGCAAGAGACCCAGTACTTC. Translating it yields CASSNRRRQETQYF.

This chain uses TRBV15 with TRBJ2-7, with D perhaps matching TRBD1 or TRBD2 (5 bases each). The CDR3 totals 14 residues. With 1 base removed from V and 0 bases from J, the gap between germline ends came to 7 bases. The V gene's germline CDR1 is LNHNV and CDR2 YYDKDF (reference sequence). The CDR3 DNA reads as TGTGCCACCAGCAGAGTGGGGACCTCCTACGAGCAGTACTTC. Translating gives CATSRVGTSYEQYF.

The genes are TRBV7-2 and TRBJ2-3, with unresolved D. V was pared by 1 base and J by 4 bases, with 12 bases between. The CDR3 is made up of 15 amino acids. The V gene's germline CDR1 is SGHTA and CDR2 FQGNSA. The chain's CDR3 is CASSLEFSRPDTQYF. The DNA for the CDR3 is TGTGCCAGCAGCTTAGAATTCTCGAGGCCAGATACGCAGTATTTT.

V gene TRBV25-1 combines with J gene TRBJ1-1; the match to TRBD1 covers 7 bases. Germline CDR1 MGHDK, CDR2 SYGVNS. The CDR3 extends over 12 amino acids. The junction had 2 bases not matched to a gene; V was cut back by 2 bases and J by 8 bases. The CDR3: CASSEQGEEAFF. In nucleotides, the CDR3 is TGTGCCAGCAGTGAACAGGGGGAGGAAGCTTTCTTT.

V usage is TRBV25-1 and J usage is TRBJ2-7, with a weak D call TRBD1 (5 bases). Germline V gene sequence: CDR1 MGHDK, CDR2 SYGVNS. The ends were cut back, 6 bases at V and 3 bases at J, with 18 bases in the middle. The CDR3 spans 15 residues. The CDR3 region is CASSPKGKAYYEQYF. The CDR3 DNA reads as TGTGCCAGCAGCCCCAAGGGGAAAGCCTACTACGAGCAGTACTTC.

DNA of the CDR3: TGTGCCAGCAGTTACATGCAGGGTAGGACAGATACGCAGTATTTT. This codes for CASSYMQGRTDTQYF. V is TRBV6-5 and J is TRBJ2-3; a possible D gene is TRBD1 (5 bases). The V gene lost 2 bases and the J gene lost 3 bases, with 12 bases spanning the gap. Germline values: CDR1 MNHEY, CDR2 SVGAGI. CDR3 length equals 15 residues.

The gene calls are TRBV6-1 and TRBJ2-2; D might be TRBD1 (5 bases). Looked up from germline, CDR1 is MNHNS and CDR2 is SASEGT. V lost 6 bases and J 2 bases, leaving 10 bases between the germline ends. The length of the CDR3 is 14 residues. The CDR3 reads CASRPDSNTGELFF. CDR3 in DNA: TGTGCCAGCAGACCCGACAGTAACACCGGGGAGCTGTTTTTT.

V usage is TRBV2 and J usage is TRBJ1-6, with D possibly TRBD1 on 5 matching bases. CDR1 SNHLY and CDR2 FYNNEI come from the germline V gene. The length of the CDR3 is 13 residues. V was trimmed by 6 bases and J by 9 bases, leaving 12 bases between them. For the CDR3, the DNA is TGTGCCAGCAGGGGGCGGGTTAGTTCACCCCTCCACTTT. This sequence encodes CASRGRVSSPLHF.

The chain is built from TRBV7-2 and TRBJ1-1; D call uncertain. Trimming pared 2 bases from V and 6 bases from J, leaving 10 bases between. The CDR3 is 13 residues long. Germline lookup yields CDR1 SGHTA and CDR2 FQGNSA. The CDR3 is CASSLHGMAEAFF. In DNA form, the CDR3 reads TGTGCCAGCAGCTTACACGGTATGGCTGAAGCTTTCTTT.

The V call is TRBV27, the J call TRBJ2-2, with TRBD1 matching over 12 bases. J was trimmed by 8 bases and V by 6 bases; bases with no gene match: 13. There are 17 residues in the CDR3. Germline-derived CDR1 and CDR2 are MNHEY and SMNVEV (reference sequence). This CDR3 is CASRPPGQGADRGELFF. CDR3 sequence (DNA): TGTGCCAGCAGACCTCCGGGACAGGGGGCCGACCGGGGGGAGCTGTTTTTT.

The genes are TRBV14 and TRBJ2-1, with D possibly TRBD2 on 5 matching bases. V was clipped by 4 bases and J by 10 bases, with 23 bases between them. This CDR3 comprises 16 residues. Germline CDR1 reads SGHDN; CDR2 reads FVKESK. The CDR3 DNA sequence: TGTGCCAGCAGCCCCACCCCGGGAAATATACAATGGGAGCAGTTCTTC. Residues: CASSPTPGNIQWEQFF.

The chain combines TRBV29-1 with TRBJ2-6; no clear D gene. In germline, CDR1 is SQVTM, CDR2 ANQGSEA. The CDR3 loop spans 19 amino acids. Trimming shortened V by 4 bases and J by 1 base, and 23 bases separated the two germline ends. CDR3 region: CSVATDHLASLSGANVLTF. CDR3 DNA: TGCAGCGTTGCGACCGATCATTTGGCCAGCCTATCTGGGGCCAACGTCCTGACTTTC.